The next 22 T cell receptor beta chains were all read from a single sample in a study of T cells in Graves' hyperthyroidism and ophthalmopathy. TCR beta CDR3 region amplification was performed from RNA transcripts. First-round RT-PCR with HTBI primers amplified the TCR CDR3 region. MiXCR was run by TCRdb on the multiplex PCR reads, yielding one entry per CDR3 protein. The repertoire holds more than 450,000 distinct CDR3 sequences, with just under 20% as singletons. The sample taken for sequencing was blood. The origin of the receptors is a man aged 40-50 years with Graves' ophthalmopathy.

This clonotype appeared once. V and J are TRBV18 and TRBJ1-2, with TRBD1 identical over 8 bases. CDR3 length: 15 residues. The V and J ends lost 3 bases and 4 bases, in that order; junction bases with no gene match: 7. CDR1 is KGHSH, CDR2 LQKENI, per germline. CDR3 protein: CASSPTGTGSYGYTF. Written as DNA, the CDR3 is TGTGCCAGCTCACCCACGGGGACAGGCTCCTATGGCTACACCTTC.

This clonotype was picked up many times. This chain uses TRBV3-1 with TRBJ2-3; D is tentatively TRBD1 or TRBD2 (5 bases each). Germline loops: CDR1 LGHDT, CDR2 YNNKEL (reference sequence). Trimming stripped 4 bases from V and 10 bases from J, with 12 bases between. This CDR3 contains 12 residues. The CDR3 DNA is TGTGCCAGCAGCCCCAGGGAGTCGGCGCAGTATTTT. Amino acid sequence: CASSPRESAQYF.

The rearrangement links TRBV5-1 to TRBJ2-7; TRBD2 might be the D (5 bases). The V end was cut by 1 base, the J end by 6 bases, with 8 bases between. From germline, CDR1 is SGHRS and CDR2 YFSETQ. This CDR3 comprises 12 residues. The CDR3 sequence: CASSLSGSEQYF. The CDR3 coding sequence is TGCGCCAGCAGCTTGAGCGGTAGCGAGCAGTACTTC.

This chain uses TRBV30 with TRBJ2-3; D uncertain. This CDR3 has 12 residues. Trimming took 2 bases from V and 3 from J, leaving 6 bases between them. The germline V gene has CDR1 GTSNPN and CDR2 SVGIG (reference sequence). CDR3 amino acids: CAWSTLTDTQYF. In DNA form, the CDR3 reads TGTGCCTGGAGTACTCTAACAGATACGCAGTATTTT. Variable domain in full (rest from reference TRBV30 and TRBJ2-3): SQTIHQWPATLVQPVGSPLSLECTVEGTSNPNLYWYRQAAGRGLQLLFYSVGIGQISSEVPQNLSASRPQDRQFILSSKKLLLSDSGFYLCAWSTLTDTQYFGPGTRLTVL.

In this sample, this clonotype turned up a few times. J is TRBJ2-7 and V is TRBV5-1; no reliable D call. Germline-derived CDR1 and CDR2 are SGHRS and YFSETQ. Trimming took 0 bases from V and 7 from J, leaving 14 bases between them. The CDR3 sequence is 14 residues long. The CDR3 sequence is CASSLVGGPGEQYF. CDR3 nucleotide sequence: TGCGCCAGCAGCTTGGTGGGTGGTCCAGGAGAGCAGTACTTC.

A few counts support this clonotype. The J gene is TRBJ2-2, the V gene TRBV5-1; perhaps TRBD2 as D (5 bases). V was clipped by 5 bases and J by 1 base, with 6 bases between them. The CDR3 length is 13 residues. CDR1 is SGHRS, CDR2 YFSETQ, per germline. This CDR3 reads CASSGGNTGELFF. The CDR3 bases are TGCGCCAGCAGTGGAGGGAACACCGGGGAGCTGTTTTTT.

Ten or more counts support this clonotype. The chain uses TRBV28 and TRBJ1-4; D is possibly TRBD1 (5 bases). Germline lookup yields CDR1 MDHEN and CDR2 SYDVKM. This CDR3 has 15 amino acids. Trimming pared 3 bases from V and 7 bases from J, leaving 15 bases between. CDR3 in DNA: TGTGCCAGCAGTTTCCGGGACGCCATGGGTGAAAAACTGTTTTTT. Its translation is CASSFRDAMGEKLFF. Based on the CDR3 plus reference TRBV28 and TRBJ1-4, the full variable domain is DVKVTQSSRYLVKRTGEKVFLECVQDMDHENMFWYRQDPGLGLRLIYFSYDVKMKEKGDIPEGYSVSREKKERFSLILESASTNQTSMYLCASSFRDAMGEKLFFGSGTQLSVL.

Details on this clonotype: A read error may produce the germline difference seen at one junction end. The chain couples TRBV5-1 to TRBJ1-2, with D hard to call. CDR1 is SGHRS, CDR2 YFSETQ, per germline. The CDR3 has 14 amino acids. CDR3 amino acids: CAGSFGYEPYGYTF. CDR3 nucleotides: TGCGCCGGCAGCTTTGGTTACGAGCCCTATGGCTACACCTTC.

With regard to this clonotype: Mismatch with germline at one junction end may stem from a read error. CDR3 protein: CASNVARPSYNEQLF. The CDR3 coding sequence is TGTGCCAGCAACGTAGCAAGACCGTCCTACAATGAGCAGCTCTTC. The chain recombines TRBV6-1 with TRBJ2-1; D uncertain. CDR1 MNHNS and CDR2 SASEGT come from the germline V gene. This CDR3 is built from 15 residues.

The table lists this clonotype with a few counts. The V call is TRBV20-1, the J call TRBJ2-5; tentative D call: TRBD2 (5 bases). There are 14 residues in the CDR3. The V end lost 0 bases, the J end lost 5 bases, and 13 bases lay between the germline ends. CDR1 and CDR2 from the germline V gene are DFQATT and SNEGSKA (reference sequence). In DNA form, the CDR3 reads TGCAGTGCTAGAGATATGGCTAGCCTCGAGACCCAGTACTTC. Translated: CSARDMASLETQYF.

This clonotype was seen a handful of times. The rearrangement links TRBV7-9 to TRBJ2-3; no clear D. There are 16 residues in the CDR3. Trimming took off 1 base at V and 4 bases at J, with 15 bases between the two ends. Per the germline V gene, CDR1 is SEHNR and CDR2 is FQNEAQ (reference sequence). Written as DNA, the CDR3 is TGTGCCAGCAGCTTAGGGGCGTCAGATAGGGCAGATACGCAGTATTTT. Encoded protein: CASSLGASDRADTQYF.

The V and J genes are TRBV10-3 and TRBJ2-2, with D unclear. In germline, CDR1 is ENHRY, CDR2 SYGVKD. The CDR3 loop spans 13 amino acids. V was trimmed by 4 bases and J by 1 base, leaving 4 bases between them. The CDR3 here is CAISGGNTGELFF. The CDR3 nucleotides are TGTGCCATCAGTGGAGGGAACACCGGGGAGCTGTTTTTT.

This sequence joins TRBV29-1 and TRBJ2-1; D is possibly TRBD2 (5 bases). Germline V gives CDR1 SQVTM, CDR2 ANQGSEA. With 3 bases removed from V and 12 bases from J, the gap between germline ends came to 9 bases. CDR3 length: 10 residues. The DNA for the CDR3 is TGCAGCGTTGATCCGGGAACGCAGTTCTTC. Protein: CSVDPGTQFF.

This clonotype turned up a few times. This chain uses TRBV12-3 or TRBV12-4 with TRBJ1-5; 12 bases line up with TRBD1. The CDR3 totals 20 residues. Losses at the gene ends were 3 bases for V and 4 bases for J; bases not matched to a gene: 16. The CDR3 nucleotides read TGTGCCAGCAGTTTGGCCGGGACAGGGGGCCCATGGGAGGGAAATCAGCCCCAGCATTTT. Its translation: CASSLAGTGGPWEGNQPQHF.

This clonotype has a handful of counts. The V gene is TRBV7-8, the J gene TRBJ1-1; D is undetermined. The CDR3 totals 12 residues. V lost 4 bases to trimming and J lost 6 bases, with 9 bases between them. CDR1 is SGHVS, CDR2 FQNEAQ, per germline. CDR3 residues: CASSSEGPEAFF. For the CDR3, the DNA is TGTGCCAGCAGCTCAGAAGGTCCTGAAGCTTTCTTT. Filled out from reference TRBV7-8 and TRBJ1-1, the complete variable domain reads GAGVSQSPRYKVAKRGQDVALRCDPISGHVSLFWYQQALGQGPEFLTYFQNEAQLDKSGLPSDRFFAERPEGSVSTLKIQRTQQEDSAVYLCASSSEGPEAFFGQGTRLTVV.

With respect to this clonotype: Possible read error: a much larger clone is one base away. The genes are TRBV10-3 and TRBJ1-1; tentatively, D is TRBD1 (5 bases). This CDR3 spans 13 amino acids. From germline, CDR1 is ENHRY and CDR2 SYGVKD. CDR3: CAISDREATEALF. The CDR3 region has the DNA TGTGCCATCAGTGACAGGGAGGCGACTGAAGCTTTGTTT.

V is TRBV7-2 and J is TRBJ1-2, with D unresolved. Trimming took 6 bases from V and 8 from J, leaving 22 bases between them. The CDR3 has 15 residues. The germline CDR1 and CDR2 sequences are SGHTA and FQGNSA. The CDR3 region has the DNA TGTGCCAGCAGTTACGGGGTTCGCGCACGTGGAGGCTACACCTTC. It yields the protein CASSYGVRARGGYTF.

This clonotype was observed a few times. The CDR3 bases are TGTGCCAGCAGTGTACTAGCGGGGGGAGAGACCCAGTACTTC. Its translation: CASSVLAGGETQYF. V usage is TRBV2 and J usage is TRBJ2-5; 12 bases match TRBD2. Germline assignment: CDR1 SNHLY and CDR2 FYNNEI. V was pared by 4 bases and J by 4 bases, with 1 base of the junction left unmatched. The CDR3 is 14 amino acids.

The genes are TRBV6-2 or TRBV6-3 and TRBJ1-1; TRBD1 is a possible D gene (5 bases). The CDR3 contains 15 residues. The germline V gene has CDR1 MNHEY and CDR2 SVGEGT. V shed 5 bases and J shed 0 bases, with 13 bases lying between them. CDR3 in amino acids: CASSTAGTLNTEAFF. The CDR3 DNA follows: TGTGCCAGCAGTACAGCTGGGACCCTGAACACTGAAGCTTTCTTT.

A note on this clonotype: With a much larger clone just one base away, this may be a read error. This chain connects TRBV3-1 to TRBJ1-3, with D possibly TRBD1 on 6 matching bases. This CDR3 has 15 amino acids. Germline V gene data show CDR1 as LGHDT and CDR2 as YNNKEL (reference sequence). Trimming took off 1 base at V and 4 bases at J, with 11 bases between the two ends. This CDR3 reads CASSQGGANGNTIYF. The CDR3 region has the DNA TGTGCCAGCAGCCAAGGGGGGGCGAACGGAAACACCATATATTTT.

This chain connects TRBV16 to TRBJ2-7; D not certain. Germline lookup yields CDR1 KGHSY and CDR2 FQNENV. The CDR3 extends over 14 amino acids. The germline V and J ends were trimmed by 5 bases and 4 bases, with 15 bases remaining between them. The CDR3 spells CASSFQSAGYEQYF. In DNA form, the CDR3 reads TGTGCCAGCAGCTTTCAATCGGCCGGGTACGAGCAGTACTTC.

The chain recombines TRBV4-2 with TRBJ1-1; no clear D gene. The V gene's germline CDR1 is LGHNA and CDR2 YNFKEQ. Trimming removed 1 base at V and 1 base at J, with 7 bases between. The CDR3 is 14 residues long. The DNA of the CDR3 is TGTGCCAGCAGCCAAGGGTCACGGAACACTGAAGCTTTCTTT. It codes for CASSQGSRNTEAFF.